Listed here are 25 T cell receptor beta chains from one sample, sequenced in a study of blood T cells in healthy people across ages. Using a J-beta primer mix together with a sample-barcoded 5' primer, a second PCR was run for roughly 7 to 12 cycles. One entry per CDR3 protein, called by TCRdb with MiXCR from the 5' RACE reads. The table has 1.5 million to 2 million distinct CDR3 sequences, under 30% seen once. The sequenced sample consisted of blood. All receptors come from a woman aged 25 to 45 in good health.

This chain links TRBV5-5 with TRBJ2-3; 10 bases fit TRBD2. The CDR3 contains 17 residues. J lost 3 bases, V lost 0 bases, and 7 bases had no gene match. From germline, CDR1 is SGHKS and CDR2 YYEKEE (reference sequence). CDR3 loop: CASSLGPSGGGTDTQYF. The CDR3 DNA sequence: TGTGCCAGCAGCTTGGGTCCTAGCGGGGGAGGGACAGATACGCAGTATTTT. The variable domain in full, with the rest retrieved from reference TRBV5-5 and TRBJ2-3, is DAGVTQSPTHLIKTRGQQVTLRCSPISGHKSVSWYQQVLGQGPQFIFQYYEKEERGRGNFPDRFSARQFPNYSSELNVNALLLGDSALYLCASSLGPSGGGTDTQYFGPGTRLTVL.

This clonotype was detected only a few times. J is TRBJ1-2 and V is TRBV14, with D unclear. Trimming took 4 bases from V and 0 from J, leaving 15 bases between them. CDR1 and CDR2 from the germline V gene are SGHDN and FVKESK. The CDR3 runs 16 residues. CDR3 nucleotides: TGTGCCAGCAGCCGCCTAGGAGGCAGCGCTAACTATGGCTACACCTTC. It yields the protein CASSRLGGSANYGYTF. The full variable domain, in which reference TRBV14 and TRBJ1-2 provide the parts outside the CDR3, is EAGVTQFPSHSVIEKGQTVTLRCDPISGHDNLYWYRRVMGKEIKFLLHFVKESKQDESGMPNNRFLAERTGGTYSTLKVQPAELEDSGVYFCASSRLGGSANYGYTFGSGTRLTVV.

This clonotype was picked up many times. The chain links TRBV12-3 or TRBV12-4 to TRBJ2-7; 11 nucleotides align to TRBD2. The CDR3 spans 16 residues. V dropped 1 base and J dropped 4; count of bases not matched to a gene: 6. The DNA of the CDR3 is TGTGCCAGCAGTTTAGTTGACCCTAGCGGGGGGTACGAGCAGTACTTC. Its translation is CASSLVDPSGGYEQYF.

This clonotype was seen more than once but under ten times. The chain joins TRBV7-2 to TRBJ2-5; 9 positions match TRBD2. This CDR3 is built from 15 residues. J was trimmed by 4 bases and V by 1 base; bases with no gene match: 4. In germline, CDR1 is SGHTA, CDR2 FQGNSA. The CDR3 sequence: CASSLGGGARETQYF. Written as DNA, the CDR3 is TGTGCCAGCAGCTTAGGCGGGGGGGCCCGAGAGACCCAGTACTTC. Complete variable domain (other parts from reference TRBV7-2 and TRBJ2-5): GAGVSQSPSNKVTEKGKDVELRCDPISGHTALYWYRQSLGQGLEFLIYFQGNSAPDKSGLPSDRFSAERTGGSVSTLTIQRTQQEDSAVYLCASSLGGGARETQYFGPGTRLLVL.

This clonotype was detected a few times. The chain couples TRBV5-4 to TRBJ2-1; D not certain. CDR1 and CDR2 (germline): SGHNT, YYREEE (reference sequence). V dropped 0 bases and J dropped 4 bases, with 14 bases sitting between them. CDR3 length: 16 amino acids. As DNA, the CDR3 is TGTGCCAGCAGCTTGGGGGCTAGTTTAGGGTACAATGAGCAGTTCTTC. It yields the protein CASSLGASLGYNEQFF.

V gene TRBV5-1 combines with J gene TRBJ1-1; D possibly corresponds to TRBD1 (5 bases). The germline V gene encodes CDR1 SGHRS and CDR2 YFSETQ. There are 20 residues in the CDR3. Between the trimmed V and J ends, which lost 2 bases and 3 bases, there was a span of 29 bases. The CDR3 nucleotides read TGCGCCAGCAGCTTTTTCTTCGGATCCTCTCTTCCTCTGGGGGACACTGAAGCTTTCTTT. Its translation is CASSFFFGSSLPLGDTEAFF.

This clonotype was counted between two and nine times. The chain joins TRBV2 to TRBJ2-7, with a tentative D call TRBD2 (6 bases). The J call may be wrong; the DNA end is better matched by TRBJ2-5. The germline V gene encodes CDR1 SNHLY and CDR2 FYNNEI. This CDR3 contains 14 residues. The CDR3 region has the DNA TGTGCCACTCTACCGGGACTCCTCCGAGAGACCCAGTACTTC. Encoded protein: CATLPGLLRETQYF.

This clonotype occurred many times. The chain has TRBV7-2 and TRBJ2-1; D is undetermined. This CDR3 region has 14 residues. The V and J ends lost 5 bases and 7 bases respectively, with 15 bases between them. CDR1 is SGHTA and CDR2 is FQGNSA in the germline V gene. The CDR3 DNA is TGTGCCAGCAGCGACCGGCCCTGGGGTAATGAGCAGTTCTTC. This gives the protein CASSDRPWGNEQFF.

Details on this clonotype: This sequence may be a read error, since a much larger clone differs from it by one base. The chain has TRBV6-4 and TRBJ1-2, with D hard to call. Germline V lookup: CDR1 MRHNA, CDR2 SNTAGT. CDR3 length: 13 amino acids. The chain's CDR3 is CVSSDYRPYGYTF. For the CDR3, the DNA is TGTGTCAGCAGTGACTATAGGCCCTATGGCTACACCTTC.

This chain's CDR3 is CASSLSHGVGGETQYF. The CDR3 coding sequence is TGTGCCAGCAGCTTAAGTCACGGGGTCGGAGGAGAGACCCAGTACTTC. This chain uses TRBV7-3 with TRBJ2-5, with a possible D match to TRBD2 (5 bases). Germline V gene sequence: CDR1 SGHTA, CDR2 FQGTGA. This CDR3 has 16 residues. V shed 1 base and J shed 4 bases, with 16 bases lying between them.

This clonotype was found a few times. This chain uses TRBV18 with TRBJ2-5; 11 nucleotides match TRBD2. CDR1 is KGHSH and CDR2 is LQKENI in the germline V gene. This CDR3 region has 17 residues. V lost 3 bases, J lost 1 base, and 7 bases stayed unmatched. In DNA, the CDR3 is TGTGCCAGCTCACCGTTCGTGCTAGCGGGGGGCCAAGAGACCCAGTACTTC. Its translation is CASSPFVLAGGQETQYF. Supplemented by reference TRBV18 and TRBJ2-5, the full variable domain reads NAGVMQNPRHLVRRRGQEARLRCSPMKGHSHVYWYRQLPEEGLKFMVYLQKENIIDESGMPKERFSAEFPKEGPSILRIQQVVRGDSAAYFCASSPFVLAGGQETQYFGPGTRLLVL.

This clonotype has ten or more counts. The chain has TRBV7-2 and TRBJ2-3; no definite D call. From germline, CDR1 is SGHTA and CDR2 FQGNSA. Deletions cut 1 base from V and 5 bases from J, with 7 bases between. The CDR3 is 13 residues long. The CDR3 region is CASSLVLGDTQYF. The CDR3 DNA follows: TGTGCCAGCAGCTTAGTCTTGGGAGATACGCAGTATTTT.

Concerning this clonotype itself: The junction departs from the called germline gene at one end, perhaps through a read error. V is TRBV20-1 and J is TRBJ2-3; D may be TRBD1 or TRBD2 (5 bases each). The CDR3 runs 12 residues. The germline CDR1 and CDR2 sequences are DFQATT and SNEGSKA (reference sequence). The CDR3 sequence: CRARSEGDTQYF. CDR3 DNA: TGCAGGGCTAGGTCCGAGGGGGATACGCAGTATTTT.

J is TRBJ1-3 and V is TRBV7-2; D ambiguous. This CDR3 spans 15 amino acids. Germline CDR1 is SGHTA and CDR2 is FQGNSA. The V gene lost 4 bases and the J gene lost 4 bases, with 14 bases spanning the gap. CDR3 protein: CASSSTITAGNTIYF. The CDR3 DNA is TGTGCCAGCAGCTCGACAATTACGGCGGGAAACACCATATATTTT.

The CDR3 sequence is CATSDPGTGKDTQYF. The CDR3 DNA reads TGTGCCACCAGTGATCCAGGGACAGGGAAAGATACGCAGTATTTT. The chain recombines TRBV24-1 with TRBJ2-3; 9 nucleotides match TRBD1. This CDR3 is built from 15 residues. Per germline, CDR1 KGHDR and CDR2 SFDVKD. Trimming removed 3 bases from V and 5 bases from J; junction bases left unmatched: 5.

This clonotype was detected a few times. The chain couples TRBV7-3 to TRBJ2-6, with D tentatively TRBD2 (6 bases). V gave up 5 bases and J gave up 0 bases, with 17 bases separating them. Per the germline V gene, CDR1 is SGHTA and CDR2 is FQGTGA. This CDR3 is 18 amino acids long. DNA for the CDR3: TGTGCCAGCAGCGCCGGGCTTGGGGGAGGCTCTGGGGCCAACGTCCTGACTTTC. Translating gives CASSAGLGGGSGANVLTF.

The chain employs TRBV29-1 and TRBJ2-7, with TRBD1 matching 9 bases. Germline-derived CDR1 and CDR2 are SQVTM and ANQGSEA. There are 13 residues in the CDR3. V dropped 6 bases and J dropped 5; count of bases not matched to a gene: 8. The CDR3, as DNA: TGCAGCGTGGTTCCGGGACAGGGAGACGAGCAGTACTTC. Translating it yields CSVVPGQGDEQYF.

This clonotype was seen only a few times. The chain recombines TRBV27 with TRBJ1-1; TRBD1 matches at 11 bases. From germline, CDR1 is MNHEY and CDR2 SMNVEV (reference sequence). The V and J ends lost 4 bases and 2 bases, in that order; junction bases with no gene match: 9. The CDR3 loop spans 17 amino acids. The CDR3 DNA follows: TGTGCCAGCAGTTCCCGGACAGGGGGCGGTTCAAACACTGAAGCTTTCTTT. It specifies CASSSRTGGGSNTEAFF.

This clonotype was counted a few times. The rearrangement joins TRBV11-2 to TRBJ2-5; D remains ambiguous. Germline loops: CDR1 SGHAT, CDR2 FQNNGV. V shed 5 bases and J shed 0 bases, with 10 bases lying between them. This CDR3 is 14 amino acids long. CDR3 bases: TGTGCCAGCAGCCCCCCCTGGGACCAAGAGACCCAGTACTTC. This gives the protein CASSPPWDQETQYF.

This clonotype was found a few times. The V and J genes are TRBV11-2 and TRBJ2-7; D gene unclear. Deletions cut 1 base from V and 5 bases from J, with 12 bases between. Germline V gene sequence: CDR1 SGHAT, CDR2 FQNNGV. The CDR3 spans 14 residues. CDR3 in amino acids: CASSLGQSWDEQYF. The CDR3 nucleotides are TGTGCCAGCAGCTTAGGCCAGTCGTGGGACGAGCAGTACTTC.

This clonotype was seen many times. V and J are TRBV7-9 and TRBJ2-7; perhaps TRBD1 as D (6 bases). Germline loops: CDR1 SEHNR, CDR2 FQNEAQ (reference sequence). CDR3 size: 14 residues. Deletions cut 4 bases from V and 6 bases from J, with 16 bases between. The CDR3 reads CASSSLTRGGEQYF. CDR3 DNA sequence: TGTGCCAGCAGCTCCTTAACCCGAGGGGGCGAGCAGTACTTC.

The chain carries TRBV28 and TRBJ1-4; D not certain. CDR3 length: 12 residues. The ends were cut back, 10 bases at V and 5 bases at J, with 11 bases in the middle. Germline values: CDR1 MDHEN, CDR2 SYDVKM. The CDR3 coding sequence is TGTGCCATTACGGAGTGGAATGAAAAACTGTTTTTT. It codes for CAITEWNEKLFF. Based on the CDR3 plus reference TRBV28 and TRBJ1-4, the full variable domain is DVKVTQSSRYLVKRTGEKVFLECVQDMDHENMFWYRQDPGLGLRLIYFSYDVKMKEKGDIPEGYSVSREKKERFSLILESASTNQTSMYLCAITEWNEKLFFGSGTQLSVL.

The chain employs TRBV28 and TRBJ2-4; D may match TRBD1 or TRBD2 (5 bases each). V was trimmed by 2 bases and J by 12 bases, leaving 11 bases between them. CDR3 length equals 12 residues. Germline V gene sequence: CDR1 MDHEN, CDR2 SYDVKM. The CDR3 DNA reads TGTGCCAGCAGTTTAGGGACGTTGGGTCAGTACTTC. This gives the protein CASSLGTLGQYF. The whole variable domain, filled in from reference TRBV28 and TRBJ2-4, reads DVKVTQSSRYLVKRTGEKVFLECVQDMDHENMFWYRQDPGLGLRLIYFSYDVKMKEKGDIPEGYSVSREKKERFSLILESASTNQTSMYLCASSLGTLGQYFGAGTRLSVL.

This clonotype was seen a single time. The V and J genes are TRBV20-1 and TRBJ1-1; D uncertain. The CDR3 sequence is 17 residues long. From germline, CDR1 is DFQATT and CDR2 SNEGSKA (reference sequence). The V gene lost 2 bases and the J gene lost 0 bases, with 19 bases spanning the gap. The CDR3 reads CSARHRLGRIMNTEAFF. CDR3 DNA: TGCAGTGCTAGACACCGTTTAGGCAGGATCATGAACACTGAAGCTTTCTTT.

This chain connects TRBV5-1 to TRBJ2-7; unclear D gene. Germline lookup yields CDR1 SGHRS and CDR2 YFSETQ. Trimming removed 0 bases at V and 6 bases at J, with 10 bases between. CDR3 length equals 13 residues. The CDR3 region has the DNA TGCGCCAGCAGCTTGGAGAGCGCCGGCGAGCAGTACTTC. Translated: CASSLESAGEQYF.